The rows below give T cell receptor beta chains drawn from one sample of a study of T cell changes during pregnancy in multiple sclerosis. Sequencing used immunoSEQ multiplex PCR; TCRdb keeps in-frame clones, though not all of them. Of around 30,000 clones detected, approximately 88% appear once; the ten largest clones hold about 9.6%. The sample here was CD8+ T cells from peripheral blood mononuclear cells, taken in the first trimester of pregnancy. The receptors shown here come from a female donor with multiple sclerosis, enrolled in a pregnancy study. Each CDR3 is given with its conserved first and last residue. D genes are given only for firm matches. Not every row has a clone size; where given, it reads once, few, many or a size class.

j_call	cdr3_length	clone_size	d_call	v_call	cdr3_aa	cdr3_nt
TRBJ1-1	14	NA	NA	TRBV27	CASSRTGGWTEAFF	TGTGCCAGCAGTCGTACGGGGGGGTGGACTGAAGCTTTCTTT
TRBJ2-2	16	NA	NA	TRBV18	CASSPRRGLNTGELFF	TGTGCCAGCTCACCGCGGAGGGGCTTGAACACCGGGGAGCTGTTTTTT
TRBJ2-7	14	NA	NA	TRBV6-4	CASSEGADSYEQYF	TGTGCCAGCAGTGAAGGCGCGGACAGCTACGAGCAGTACTTC
TRBJ2-7	14	few	TRBD1	TRBV30	CAWSVGTGGYEQYF	TGTGCCTGGAGTGTCGGGACAGGGGGCTACGAGCAGTACTTC
TRBJ2-1	13	once	NA	TRBV18	CASSPPRRNEQFF	TGTGCCAGCTCACCACCGCGGCGGAATGAGCAGTTCTTC
TRBJ2-3	16	NA	NA	TRBV27	CASSSRGGGSTDTQYF	TGTGCCAGCAGTTCGAGGGGGGGCGGGAGCACAGATACGCAGTATTTT
TRBJ1-1	13	NA	NA	TRBV30	CAWSVGGLTEAFF	TGTGCCTGGAGTGTTGGGGGCCTCACTGAAGCTTTCTTT
TRBJ1-1	14	NA	TRBD1	TRBV19	CASSPGQGVTEAFF	TGTGCCAGTAGTCCAGGACAGGGGGTAACTGAAGCTTTCTTT
TRBJ2-5	17	NA	TRBD2	TRBV5-6	CASSLALAGGPGETQYF	TGTGCCAGCAGCTTGGCATTAGCGGGAGGGCCGGGGGAGACCCAGTACTTC
TRBJ2-7	15	NA	TRBD2	TRBV4-1	CASSPGLAASYEQYF	TGCGCCAGCAGCCCGGGACTAGCGGCCTCCTACGAGCAGTACTTC
TRBJ1-1	15	NA	NA	TRBV4-3	CASSPTTNLNTEAFF	TGCGCCAGCAGCCCCACGACAAACTTGAACACTGAAGCTTTCTTT
TRBJ2-7	14	NA	TRBD1	TRBV5-1	CASSLGTGKDEQYF	TGCGCCAGCAGCTTGGGGACAGGGAAGGACGAGCAGTACTTC
TRBJ2-5	13	once	TRBD1	TRBV28	CASTDDRVFTQYF	TGTGCCAGCACCGACGACAGGGTCTTTACCCAGTACTTC
TRBJ1-1	13	NA	TRBD1	TRBV18	CASSADRGAEAFF	TGTGCCAGCTCCGCGGACAGGGGCGCTGAAGCTTTCTTT
TRBJ2-1	16	NA	TRBD2	TRBV6-4	CASSDGLAGDMAEQFF	TGTGCCAGCAGTGACGGACTAGCGGGAGATATGGCTGAGCAGTTCTTC
TRBJ2-7	16	NA	NA	TRBV10-3	CAISTRDAGATYEQYF	TGTGCCATCAGTACCCGAGATGCGGGGGCGACTTACGAGCAGTACTTC
TRBJ1-4	15	NA	NA	TRBV7-9	CASSQGQDYNEKLFF	TGTGCCAGCAGCCAAGGACAAGATTATAATGAAAAACTGTTTTTT
TRBJ2-2	16	NA	NA	TRBV6-4	CASSAHSSPGSGELFF	TGTGCCAGCAGTGCCCACTCGTCCCCGGGGTCCGGGGAGCTGTTTTTT
TRBJ2-1	16	NA	NA	TRBV2	CASSEARTGVYNEQFF	TGTGCCAGCAGTGAAGCGCGTACGGGGGTCTATAATGAGCAGTTCTTC
TRBJ2-2	13	once	NA	TRBV11-2	CASSLGSTGELFF	TGTGCCAGCAGCTTAGGGAGCACCGGGGAGCTGTTTTTT
TRBJ2-7	16	NA	TRBD2	TRBV9	CASSVGGTSGSYEQYF	TGTGCCAGCAGCGTAGGCGGGACTAGCGGCTCCTACGAGCAGTACTTC
TRBJ2-7	14	NA	TRBD1	TRBV6-5	CASSYGQGYDEQYF	TGTGCCAGCAGTTACGGACAGGGTTACGACGAGCAGTACTTC
TRBJ1-4	19	NA	NA	TRBV4-2	CASSQDLETGYPTNEKLFF	TGTGCCAGCAGCCAAGATCTCGAGACAGGTTACCCAACTAATGAAAAACTGTTTTTT
TRBJ2-1	16	NA	NA	TRBV4-1	CASSQDEGSSYNEQFF	TGCGCCAGCAGCCAAGATGAAGGGAGCTCCTACAATGAGCAGTTCTTC
TRBJ2-1	16	few	TRBD1	TRBV4-3	CASSQDTGTGSTEQFF	TGCGCCAGCAGCCAAGACACCGGGACAGGGTCGACAGAGCAGTTCTTC
TRBJ1-4	15	NA	NA	TRBV28	CASSSLQGWSEKLFF	TGTGCCAGCAGTTCATTACAGGGTTGGAGTGAAAAACTGTTTTTT
TRBJ2-1	15	few	TRBD2	TRBV6-1	CASSDAGGGYNEQFF	TGTGCCAGCAGTGACGCGGGGGGGGGTTACAATGAGCAGTTCTTC
TRBJ2-5	14	NA	TRBD1	TRBV19	CASTDTGGEETQYF	TGTGCCAGTACCGACACAGGGGGCGAAGAGACCCAGTACTTC
TRBJ2-1	15	NA	TRBD2	TRBV5-6	CASSSAGGRVDEQFF	TGTGCCAGCAGCTCAGCGGGAGGGCGAGTTGATGAGCAGTTCTTC
TRBJ1-1	16	NA	NA	TRBV2	CASSEVGSRENTEAFF	TGTGCCAGCAGTGAAGTGGGTTCCAGGGAGAACACTGAAGCTTTCTTT
TRBJ1-1	17	NA	TRBD1	TRBV11-2	CASSLGGETGDDTEAFF	TGTGCCAGCAGCTTAGGAGGGGAGACAGGGGACGACACTGAAGCTTTCTTT
TRBJ2-2	15	once	TRBD2	TRBV6-5	CASSFTSGDGGELFF	TGTGCCAGCAGTTTTACTAGCGGGGACGGCGGGGAGCTGTTTTTT
TRBJ1-5	14	NA	NA	TRBV15	CATRPDGNNQPQHF	TGTGCCACCAGACCTGACGGGAATAATCAGCCCCAGCATTTT
TRBJ1-4	15	once	NA	TRBV7-2	CASRRNWGANEKLFF	TGTGCCAGCAGACGGAACTGGGGGGCTAATGAAAAACTGTTTTTT
TRBJ1-2	15	NA	TRBD1	TRBV7-2	CASSKGQGNHYGYTF	TGTGCCAGCAGCAAGGGACAGGGGAATCACTATGGCTACACCTTC
TRBJ1-2	16	NA	TRBD1	TRBV7-8	CASSLKGTASYYGYTF	TGTGCCAGCAGCTTGAAGGGGACAGCTTCCTACTATGGCTACACCTTC
TRBJ2-2	12	NA	NA	TRBV28	CASLGDAGELFF	TGTGCCAGCTTAGGGGATGCCGGGGAGCTGTTTTTT
TRBJ2-1	13	NA	NA	TRBV7-2	CASSPMGATEQFF	TGTGCCAGCAGCCCGATGGGGGCTACTGAGCAGTTCTTC
TRBJ2-2	15	NA	TRBD1	TRBV28	CASSPYRGVAGELFF	TGTGCCAGCAGTCCCTACAGGGGAGTAGCCGGGGAGCTGTTTTTT
TRBJ1-6	15	once	NA	TRBV30	CAWSAFGGLNSPLHF	TGTGCCTGGAGCGCCTTCGGGGGGCTGAATTCACCCCTCCACTTT
TRBJ1-1	16	once	NA	TRBV7-6	CASSLGRGTGRTEAFF	TGTGCCAGCAGCTTAGGCCGCGGCACAGGAAGGACTGAAGCTTTCTTT
TRBJ1-1	13	NA	NA	TRBV5-6	CASSQNVNTEAFF	TGTGCCAGCAGCCAGAACGTGAACACTGAAGCTTTCTTT
TRBJ2-4	17	NA	TRBD2	TRBV18	CASSPPSGGLDKNIQYF	TGTGCCAGCTCACCACCTAGCGGGGGGCTAGACAAAAACATTCAGTACTTC
TRBJ2-3	16	NA	TRBD1	TRBV18	CASSPGMTGRPDTQYF	TGTGCCAGCTCACCAGGAATGACAGGGCGTCCAGATACGCAGTATTTT
TRBJ2-7	15	NA	TRBD2	TRBV4-1	CASSQETSGLNEQYF	TGCGCCAGCAGCCAAGAGACTAGCGGGCTTAACGAGCAGTACTTC
TRBJ2-5	17	once	TRBD2	TRBV5-5	CASSPPGGGFGGETQYF	TGTGCCAGCAGCCCCCCGGGCGGGGGTTTTGGTGGAGAGACCCAGTACTTC
TRBJ2-7	14	NA	NA	TRBV6-1	CASSGRGASYEQYF	TGTGCCAGCAGTGGGCGGGGTGCCTCCTACGAGCAGTACTTC
TRBJ2-7	17	NA	TRBD2	TRBV16	CASSQWTGTSGHYEQYF	TGTGCCAGCAGCCAGTGGACCGGGACTAGCGGACACTACGAGCAGTACTTC
TRBJ1-1	14	NA	NA	TRBV7-8	CASSRGLSDTEAFF	TGTGCCAGCAGTCGGGGACTATCCGACACTGAAGCTTTCTTT
TRBJ2-2	17	NA	TRBD1	TRBV11-3	CASSLDPQTGLSGELFF	TGTGCCAGCAGCTTAGATCCCCAGACAGGGTTGTCCGGGGAGCTGTTTTTT
TRBJ1-3	16	NA	NA	TRBV11-3	CASSLGDSYSGNTIYF	TGTGCCAGCAGCTTAGGGGACTCCTACTCTGGAAACACCATATATTTT
TRBJ1-1	11	NA	NA	TRBV6-5	CASSLAGEAFF	TGTGCCAGCAGTTTGGCTGGTGAAGCTTTCTTT